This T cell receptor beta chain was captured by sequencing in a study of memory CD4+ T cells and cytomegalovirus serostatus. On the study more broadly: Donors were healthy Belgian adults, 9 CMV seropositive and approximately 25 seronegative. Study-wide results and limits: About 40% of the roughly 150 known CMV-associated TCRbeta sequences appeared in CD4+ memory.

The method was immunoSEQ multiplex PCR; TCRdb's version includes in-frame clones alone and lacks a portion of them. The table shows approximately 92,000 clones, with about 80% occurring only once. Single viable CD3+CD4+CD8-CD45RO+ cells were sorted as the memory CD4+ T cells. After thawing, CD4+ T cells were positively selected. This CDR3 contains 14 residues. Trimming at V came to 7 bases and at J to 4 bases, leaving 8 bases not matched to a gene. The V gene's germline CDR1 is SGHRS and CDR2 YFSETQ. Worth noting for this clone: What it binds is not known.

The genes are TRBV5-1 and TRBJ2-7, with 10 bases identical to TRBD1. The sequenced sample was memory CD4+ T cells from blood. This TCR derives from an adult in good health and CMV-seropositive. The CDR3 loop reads CASQEGTGAYEQYF. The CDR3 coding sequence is TGCGCCAGCCAGGAGGGGACAGGGGCGTACGAGCAGTACTTC.